The clone carrying this T cell receptor (beta chain) occurred a few times. The sample comes from a study of early T cells in non-severe SARS-CoV-2 infection. Study context: Chains stayed unpaired after sequencing of bulk RNA from unsorted whole blood.

Looked up from germline, CDR1 is DFQATT and CDR2 is SNEGSKA (reference sequence). The V end was cut by 3 bases, the J end by 0 bases, with 20 bases between. CDR3 length: 17 amino acids. The library protocol tagged individual cDNA molecules with unique molecular identifiers. Via MiXCR, TCRdb re-called the 5' RACE reads, giving one row per CDR3 protein. The sample carries tens of thousands of distinct CDR3 sequences, roughly 12% recorded once. The receptor was derived from an adult who was a healthcare worker with PCR-confirmed SARS-CoV-2 infection or an uninfected control (not recorded which). The chain carries TRBV20-1 and TRBJ1-2; perhaps TRBD1 as D (5 bases). The sample was whole blood, taken at baseline. CDR3 bases: TGCAGTGCTAGCGACGGGGCCCCGAGGGAAGCTAACTATGGCTACACCTTC. It yields the protein CSASDGAPREANYGYTF.